The present T cell receptor (beta chain) was sequenced within a study of T cell repertoires in cytomegalovirus infection. V trimming: 0 bases; J trimming: 5 bases; junction bases outside the gene matches: 5. The length of the CDR3 is 17 residues. CDR1 is SGHTA, CDR2 FQGNSA, per germline. TCRdb re-called the reads through MiXCR, storing one row per CDR3 protein. Of about 180,000 distinct CDR3 sequences detected, 14% appear once; the ten largest clones hold 27%. The sequencing input was PBMCs. The genes are TRBV7-2 and TRBJ2-3, with 13 bases identical to TRBD2. The source of this sequence is a human donor in good health (CMV status not recorded). Some clones in this sample may be carry-over from other donors' samples. The CDR3: CASSLAWGLAGLDTQYF. CDR3 DNA: TGTGCCAGCAGCTTAGCGTGGGGACTAGCGGGGCTAGATACGCAGTATTTT.